The 26 T cell receptor beta chains below come from one sample, sequenced in a study of cytomegalovirus exposure and HLA in healthy donors. A multiplex PCR was run with 60 Vbeta primers and 13 Jbeta primers. The table came from immunoSEQ multiplex PCR; TCRdb's copy has only in-frame clones and leaves some out. The table records about 140,000 clones, roughly 80% of them present only once. The material sequenced was PBMCs. Every receptor here comes from a woman between 35 and 50 years old in good health and CMV-seronegative.

The J gene is TRBJ2-1, the V gene TRBV10-3; no firm D call. This CDR3 has 12 residues. Germline V gives CDR1 ENHRY, CDR2 SYGVKD. Trimming stripped 1 base from V and 6 bases from J, with 4 bases between. Written as DNA, the CDR3 is TGTGCCATCAGTGAGTTCCTCAATGAGCAGTTCTTC. Its protein product is CAISEFLNEQFF.

The chain is built from TRBV19 and TRBJ1-4; 7 bases are shared with TRBD1. V dropped 3 bases and J dropped 8; count of bases not matched to a gene: 6. The CDR3 contains 14 residues. CDR1 LNHDA and CDR2 SQIVND come from the germline V gene (reference sequence). The CDR3 DNA reads TGTGCCAGTAGTATTACAGGGGCAGGGGAAAAACTGTTTTTT. This gives the protein CASSITGAGEKLFF. Full variable domain (missing parts from reference TRBV19 and TRBJ1-4): DGGITQSPKYLFRKEGQNVTLSCEQNLNHDAMYWYRQDPGQGLRLIYYSQIVNDFQKGDIAEGYSVSREKKESFPLTVTSAQKNPTAFYLCASSITGAGEKLFFGSGTQLSVL.

The count of this clone is one. This sequence joins TRBV27 and TRBJ1-1, with TRBD1 identical over 7 bases. This CDR3 is built from 13 residues. V lost 8 bases and J lost 4; bases outside the gene matches: 7. Germline CDR1 reads MNHEY; CDR2 reads SMNVEV (reference sequence). As DNA, the CDR3 is TGTGCCAGCTCCCGGGGACAGTTCACTGAAGCTTTCTTT. Encoded protein: CASSRGQFTEAFF.

The chain is built from TRBV11-2 and TRBJ2-1, with D possibly being TRBD1 (6 bases). V shed 2 bases and J shed 7 bases, with 18 bases lying between them. The length of the CDR3 is 16 residues. CDR1 is SGHAT and CDR2 is FQNNGV in the germline V gene. The CDR3 sequence is CASSLMAQGMRNEQFF. CDR3 bases: TGTGCCAGCAGCTTAATGGCGCAGGGGATGCGGAATGAGCAGTTCTTC.

Note on this clone: The sample contains more than one DNA sequence encoding this CDR3. The chain uses TRBV4-3 and TRBJ2-6; D uncertain. The CDR3 extends over 18 amino acids. CDR1 is LGHNA and CDR2 is YSLEER in the germline V gene. V gave up 2 bases and J gave up 0 bases, with 14 bases separating them. The DNA of the CDR3 is TGCGCCAGCAGCCAATTCGAGACTGAGAGCTCTGGGGCCAACGTCCTGACTTTC. Protein sequence: CASSQFETESSGANVLTF.

This clone was picked up one time. The CDR3 sequence: CASSPPGTGRNTF. CDR3 nucleotide sequence: TGTGCCAGCAGCCCCCCCGGGACAGGGAGAAACACCTTC. The chain employs TRBV7-6 and TRBJ1-2; 9 bases map to TRBD1. The CDR3 loop spans 13 amino acids. Germline CDR1 is SGHVS and CDR2 is FNYEAQ. Losses at the gene ends were 5 bases for V and 12 bases for J; bases not matched to a gene: 10.

The table lists this clone with a count of one. This chain uses TRBV28 with TRBJ1-5; a weak D match, TRBD1 (5 bases). There are 16 residues in the CDR3. CDR1 and CDR2 from the germline V gene are MDHEN and SYDVKM. Trimming cost V 3 bases and J 3 bases, with 15 bases left between them. DNA of the CDR3: TGTGCCAGCAGTTTCTCCCGCCGGGGGGACAATCAGCCCCAGCATTTT. Translation: CASSFSRRGDNQPQHF.

V is TRBV2 and J is TRBJ2-3; 15 bases are shared with TRBD2. After removal of 4 bases from V and 9 bases from J, the junction contained 8 bases not matched to a gene. The CDR3 has 16 amino acids. Looked up from germline, CDR1 is SNHLY and CDR2 is FYNNEI. CDR3 region: CASSGTGTSGRRTQYF. In DNA, the CDR3 is TGTGCCAGCAGTGGGACCGGGACTAGCGGGAGGAGAACGCAGTATTTT.

The rearrangement links TRBV6-5 to TRBJ1-1; tentatively, D is TRBD1 (5 bases). Germline lookup yields CDR1 MNHEY and CDR2 SVGAGI. Trimming removed 8 bases from V and 0 bases from J, with 7 bases in between. This CDR3 is 12 amino acids long. CDR3 loop: CASGGMNTEAFF. The CDR3 DNA follows: TGTGCCAGCGGGGGGATGAACACTGAAGCTTTCTTT.

The sample holds one count of this clone. J is TRBJ2-4 and V is TRBV6-5, with 9 bases fitting TRBD1. Germline lookup yields CDR1 MNHEY and CDR2 SVGAGI. CDR3 size: 14 residues. V was pared by 6 bases and J by 5 bases, with 5 bases of the junction left unmatched. The CDR3 nucleotides are TGTGCCAGCAGCCTAACAGGGGGCGAAAACATTCAGTACTTC. Amino acid sequence: CASSLTGGENIQYF.

This clone turned up a few times. The chain has TRBV6-5 and TRBJ2-5; 7 positions agree with TRBD2. The end of the DNA fits TRBJ2-7 better, so the J call may be wrong. There are 15 residues in the CDR3. Germline-derived CDR1 and CDR2 are MNHEY and SVGAGI. CDR3 nucleotide sequence: TGTGCCAGCAGCTCCTTGGCTAGGGAGGGGCTCGAGCAGTACTTC. Translation gives CASSSLAREGLEQYF.

This chain uses TRBV4-2 with TRBJ1-5, with 8 bases lining up with TRBD1. V gave up 1 base and J gave up 3 bases; unmatched junction bases: 2. Per the germline V gene, CDR1 is LGHNA and CDR2 is YNFKEQ. This CDR3 is 15 amino acids long. The CDR3 DNA is TGTGCCAGCAGCCAAGCGGACAGGGACAATCAGCCCCAGCATTTT. Protein product: CASSQADRDNQPQHF.

A note on this clone: Germline is not matched at one junction end, which may reflect a read error. The chain has TRBV29-1 and TRBJ2-1; the match to TRBD2 covers 9 bases. Germline loops: CDR1 SQVTM, CDR2 ANQGSEA. The CDR3 contains 14 residues. CDR3 nucleotides: TGCAGCGTCGAAGGTCCAGCGGGAGGCGGTGAGCAGTTCTTC. Its protein is CSVEGPAGGGEQFF.

The chain uses TRBV4-2 and TRBJ2-5; 7 bases fit TRBD2. V lost 6 bases and J lost 2; bases outside the gene matches: 15. The CDR3 is made up of 17 amino acids. Germline V gene data show CDR1 as LGHNA and CDR2 as YNFKEQ. The CDR3 is CASRLLLREFRQETQYF. CDR3 DNA: TGTGCCAGCAGGTTACTTTTGCGGGAGTTTAGGCAAGAGACCCAGTACTTC.

This clone was counted a few times. This sequence joins TRBV5-8 and TRBJ1-4; TRBD1 agrees at 7 bases. With 2 bases clipped from V and 8 bases from J, the junction kept 9 bases outside the gene matches. In germline, CDR1 is SGHTS, CDR2 YDEGEE. The CDR3 extends over 15 amino acids. CDR3 region: CASSLVTGAREKLFF. Here the CDR3 DNA reads TGTGCCAGCAGCTTAGTAACAGGGGCACGGGAAAAACTGTTTTTT.

V is TRBV28 and J is TRBJ2-4; 13 bases line up with TRBD2. CDR1 and CDR2 from the germline V gene are MDHEN and SYDVKM. The CDR3 contains 16 residues. V dropped 5 bases and J dropped 8; count of bases not matched to a gene: 9. CDR3 protein: CASSETSGGTFDIQYF. CDR3 bases: TGTGCCAGCAGTGAGACTAGCGGGGGGACGTTTGACATTCAGTACTTC.

This clone showed up just a few times. The junction and the germline gene differ at one end; a read error may be behind it. The chain links TRBV7-7 to TRBJ2-5; 7 nucleotides match TRBD2. CDR1 is SSHAT, CDR2 FNYEAQ, per germline (reference sequence). This CDR3 comprises 14 residues. CDR3 DNA sequence: TGTGCTAGCAGCTTAGTTCGGGAGGAGGAGACCCAGTACTTC. It codes for CASSLVREEETQYF. The variable domain in full, completed from reference TRBV7-7 and TRBJ2-5, reads GAGVSQSPRYKVTKRGQDVTLRCDPISSHATLYWYQQALGQGPEFLTYFNYEAQPDKSGLPSDRFSAERPEGSISTLTIQRTEQRDSAMYRCASSLVREEETQYFGPGTRLLVL.

The chain joins TRBV2 to TRBJ2-6; D may be TRBD1 (6 bases). This CDR3 has 16 amino acids. V was shortened by 7 bases and J by 0 bases, with 13 bases between the two germline ends. Germline V CDR1 and CDR2: SNHLY, FYNNEI. The CDR3 sequence is CASTQGQRSGANVLTF. The CDR3 nucleotides are TGTGCCAGCACTCAGGGGCAACGCTCTGGGGCCAACGTCCTGACTTTC.

The J gene is TRBJ2-2, the V gene TRBV19, with 7 bases that match TRBD2. Germline assignment: CDR1 LNHDA and CDR2 SQIVND (reference sequence). The CDR3 loop spans 16 amino acids. V shed 4 bases, J shed 0 bases, and the junction held 5 bases outside the gene matches. The CDR3 sequence is CASSRVGGTNTGELFF. The DNA of the CDR3 is TGTGCCAGTAGTAGAGTCGGGGGGACGAACACCGGGGAGCTGTTTTTT.

This clone was counted between two and nine times. This chain connects TRBV30 to TRBJ2-6, with D possibly TRBD2 on 5 matching bases. Trimming took 2 bases from V and 0 from J, leaving 8 bases between them. In germline, CDR1 is GTSNPN, CDR2 SVGIG (reference sequence). The CDR3 consists of 15 residues. CDR3 in DNA: TGTGCCTGGAGTCGGGGAGTCTCTGGGGCCAACGTCCTGACTTTC. Its protein is CAWSRGVSGANVLTF. Using reference TRBV30 and TRBJ2-6 for the parts outside the CDR3, the full variable domain is SQTIHQWPATLVQPVGSPLSLECTVEGTSNPNLYWYRQAAGRGLQLLFYSVGIGQISSEVPQNLSASRPQDRQFILSSKKLLLSDSGFYLCAWSRGVSGANVLTFGAGSRLTVL.

The chain carries TRBV5-5 and TRBJ2-7, with 8 bases matching TRBD2. This CDR3 spans 16 amino acids. The V segment lost 0 bases and the J segment 2 bases; nucleotides outside the gene matches: 7. Germline assignment: CDR1 SGHKS and CDR2 YYEKEE (reference sequence). The DNA for the CDR3 is TGTGCCAGCAGCTTGGGCGTAGCGGGGAGAACCTACGAGCAGTACTTC. This gives the protein CASSLGVAGRTYEQYF.

V is TRBV7-8 and J is TRBJ2-3; 12 nucleotides match TRBD2. The germline gives CDR1 SGHVS, CDR2 FQNEAQ. The ends lost 5 bases at V and 6 bases at J; junction bases unmatched: 9. The CDR3 runs 16 residues. CDR3 nucleotides: TGTGCCAGCAGCCCCAGACTAGCGGGAGTGTTGGATACGCAGTATTTT. Translating it yields CASSPRLAGVLDTQYF.

This sequence joins TRBV29-1 and TRBJ2-1; 8 bases agree with TRBD2. Germline V CDR1 and CDR2: SQVTM, ANQGSEA. The CDR3 totals 13 residues. The junction had 11 bases not matched to a gene; V was cut back by 5 bases and J by 11 bases. CDR3 loop: CSVRGTSLEQQFF. The CDR3 DNA is TGCAGCGTTCGGGGGACTAGTCTCGAGCAGCAGTTCTTC.

CDR3 residues: CASSPLYNEQFF. The CDR3 DNA reads as TGTGCCAGCAGTCCACTATACAATGAGCAGTTCTTC. This chain links TRBV28 with TRBJ2-1; D ambiguous. V was clipped by 5 bases and J by 4 bases, with 6 bases between them. Germline CDR1 is MDHEN and CDR2 is SYDVKM. The CDR3 consists of 12 residues. Together with reference TRBV28 and TRBJ2-1, the CDR3 gives the full variable domain: DVKVTQSSRYLVKRTGEKVFLECVQDMDHENMFWYRQDPGLGLRLIYFSYDVKMKEKGDIPEGYSVSREKKERFSLILESASTNQTSMYLCASSPLYNEQFFGPGTRLTVL.

The J gene is TRBJ1-6, the V gene TRBV4-1, with D possibly being TRBD1 (5 bases). The V end was cut by 4 bases, the J end by 7 bases, with 14 bases between. Germline CDR1 and CDR2: MGHRA and YSYEKL. CDR3 length: 15 amino acids. The CDR3 is CASSLVSDRNSPLHF. In DNA form, the CDR3 reads TGCGCCAGCAGCCTGGTGAGTGACAGAAATTCACCCCTCCACTTT.

The chain joins TRBV27 to TRBJ2-1; TRBD1 is a possible D gene (5 bases). The CDR3 contains 13 residues. Germline assignment: CDR1 MNHEY and CDR2 SMNVEV (reference sequence). The V gene lost 5 bases and the J gene lost 6 bases, with 11 bases spanning the gap. The CDR3 region is CASSLTASNEQFF. CDR3 coding DNA: TGTGCCAGCAGTCTGACAGCTTCCAATGAGCAGTTCTTC.